What follows describes a single T cell receptor (beta chain). Its antigen is not identified. This sample is part of a study of CD8 T cells in Susac syndrome. Study observations and caveats: By the study's own acknowledgment, its TCR sequencing and HLA analysis included relatively few individuals.

Treatment-naive patients with stable or active relapsing-remitting disease served as multiple sclerosis controls. TEMRA cells were enriched by FACS, while CD8+ and CD4+ T cells were obtained through a negative isolation that was performed magnetically. Reverse transcription of roughly 0.5 to 1 ug RNA was carried out with random hexamers. Across 54 Vbeta and 13 Jbeta, TCR beta CDR3 was amplified with immunoSEQ multiplex PCR. TCRdb reprocessed the immunoSEQ multiplex PCR reads with MiXCR, giving one entry per CDR3 protein. This sample has a few hundred thousand distinct CDR3 sequences, with about 93% found just once. The V segment lost 3 bases and the J segment 7 bases; nucleotides outside the gene matches: 14. The CDR3 length is 18 residues. The V gene's germline CDR1 is SGDLS and CDR2 YYNGEE.

This clonotype was sampled from a human donor with multiple sclerosis. V usage is TRBV9 and J usage is TRBJ2-2; 11 nucleotides match TRBD1. Sequencing was carried out using CD8+ T cells from PBMCs. The CDR3 spells CASSDGQGASGSIGELFF. The CDR3 DNA reads TGTGCCAGCAGCGATGGACAGGGGGCAAGCGGGAGTATCGGGGAGCTGTTTTTT.